This TCR beta chain is from a study of blood T cell repertoires in COVID-19. Study-level background: Whether acute or convalescent, the COVID-19 samples came from the United States, Italy and Spain. Sample material is recorded as cDNA or gDNA derived from T cells, B-cell-depleted T cells, or PBMCs.

How the authors handled the data: Estimation of nucleated cell counts was performed using reference gene primer amplification. Produced via immunoSEQ multiplex PCR; TCRdb's table is partial and in-frame only. V and J calls and clone size are copied from that table; D and trimming were computed from the DNA. The profile shows around 72,000 clones, 70% to 90% of them singletons. V dropped 4 bases and J dropped 0 bases, with 15 bases sitting between them. Germline CDR1 reads MGHDK; CDR2 reads SYGVNS. The CDR3 length is 16 residues. The TCR was taken from a man aged 65 to 85 with active or convalescent COVID-19. The sequenced sample was peripheral blood. The chain joins TRBV25-1 to TRBJ1-2; D might be TRBD1 (6 bases). The CDR3 region is CASSAVPGQANYGYTF. CDR3 nucleotides: TGTGCCAGCAGTGCCGTCCCGGGACAAGCTAACTATGGCTACACCTTC.